This TCR beta chain derives from a study of T cell responses to AZD1222 COVID-19 vaccine. This clone was detected only a few times. Only in-frame clones appear in the TCRdb table, and some are missing; sequencing was by immunoSEQ multiplex PCR. The sample lists about 150,000 clones; about 93% were seen once. This clonotype originated in an adult in good health. The sample in question was peripheral blood, obtained on day 0 of AZD1222 vaccination.

The CDR3 DNA reads TGCGCCAGCAGCTCGGACAGGGTTAACTATGGCTACACCTTC. It is translated as CASSSDRVNYGYTF. This chain connects TRBV5-1 to TRBJ1-2; 8 nucleotides match TRBD1. Germline CDR1 is SGHRS and CDR2 is YFSETQ. The V and J ends lost 3 bases and 1 base, in that order; junction bases with no gene match: 2. This CDR3 contains 14 residues.